The 8 T cell receptor beta chains below were found in one sample sequenced in a study of beta chain features in type 1 diabetes. Study-wide results and limits: Moderate but significant shortening of TCRB CDR3s was recorded in all four CD4+ subsets from Type 1 diabetes patients.

The antigens of these receptors remain unknown. Every bit of the isolated RNA underwent reverse transcription, so sequencing read expressed TCRB transcripts. TCRdb keeps only in-frame clones here, not all; method: immunoSEQ multiplex PCR. The sample has hundreds of thousands of clones; roughly an eighth are singletons. Material: naive CD4+ T cells from blood. Receptor source: a man aged 18 to 30 with type 1 diabetes.

This clone has a handful of counts. The chain has TRBV19 and TRBJ1-1; no definite D call. Germline V gene sequence: CDR1 LNHDA, CDR2 SQIVND (reference sequence). The CDR3 is 14 residues long. The V end was cut by 0 bases, the J end by 5 bases, with 10 bases between. CDR3 coding DNA: TGTGCCAGTAGTATAGATCGTGGAGCTACTGAAGCTTTCTTT. Residues: CASSIDRGATEAFF.

The J gene is TRBJ2-7, the V gene TRBV10-3; 9 bases map to TRBD1. This CDR3 region has 13 residues. Germline assignment: CDR1 ENHRY and CDR2 SYGVKD. The V gene end was trimmed by 11 bases and the J gene end by 0 bases; junction bases not matched to a gene: 5. The chain's CDR3 is CAVGQGNSYEQYF. The CDR3 DNA reads TGTGCCGTCGGACAGGGGAACTCCTACGAGCAGTACTTC.

This clone turned up a few times. This sequence joins TRBV28 and TRBJ2-4, with D hard to call. V lost 4 bases and J 2 bases, leaving 9 bases between the germline ends. The CDR3 length is 14 residues. Germline V gives CDR1 MDHEN, CDR2 SYDVKM. CDR3 region: CASSSGESKNIQYF. CDR3 coding DNA: TGTGCCAGCAGTTCGGGCGAATCCAAAAACATTCAGTACTTC.

The genes are TRBV5-1 and TRBJ1-2; D ambiguous. The CDR3 runs to 15 residues. Germline assignment: CDR1 SGHRS and CDR2 YFSETQ. V lost 0 bases to trimming and J lost 0 bases, with 9 bases between them. The CDR3 loop reads CASSLDLAANYGYTF. The CDR3 bases are TGCGCCAGCAGCTTGGACCTAGCGGCTAACTATGGCTACACCTTC. Full variable domain (remainder filled in from reference TRBV5-1 and TRBJ1-2): KAGVTQTPRYLIKTRGQQVTLSCSPISGHRSVSWYQQTPGQGLQFLFEYFSETQRNKGNFPGRFSGRQFSNSRSEMNVSTLELGDSALYLCASSLDLAANYGYTFGSGTRLTVV.

This sequence joins TRBV29-1 and TRBJ1-2; 8 positions match TRBD1. CDR3 size: 14 residues. After removal of 7 bases from V and 10 bases from J, the junction contained 17 bases not matched to a gene. Germline V gene sequence: CDR1 SQVTM, CDR2 ANQGSEA. The CDR3 spells CSGAYDPGQGFYTF. CDR3 nucleotides: TGCAGCGGTGCCTACGATCCTGGACAGGGCTTCTACACCTTC.

This clone was seen a few times. This chain links TRBV6-4 with TRBJ2-5; no definite D call. The germline gives CDR1 MRHNA, CDR2 SNTAGT. Trimming took 0 bases from V and 10 from J, leaving 15 bases between them. CDR3 size: 14 residues. The CDR3 DNA follows: TGTGCCAGCAGTGACTCGAAGACTTCCCATGGCCAGTACTTC. This translates into CASSDSKTSHGQYF.

The CDR3 DNA reads TGTGCCAGCTCACCACCGCTTCAAAACTATGGCTACACCTTC. This encodes CASSPPLQNYGYTF. This chain uses TRBV18 with TRBJ1-2; the D is unclear. Germline CDR1 is KGHSH and CDR2 is LQKENI. There are 14 residues in the CDR3. Trimming removed 0 bases from V and 2 bases from J, with 7 bases in between.

The V call is TRBV7-9, the J call TRBJ2-7; D possibly corresponds to TRBD2 (6 bases). This CDR3 contains 16 residues. Germline CDR1 SEHNR, CDR2 FQNEAQ (reference sequence). Between the trimmed V and J ends, which lost 5 bases and 0 bases, there was a span of 17 bases. CDR3 loop: CASSPMGGAFSYEQYF. The CDR3 bases are TGTGCCAGCAGCCCCATGGGGGGAGCCTTCTCCTACGAGCAGTACTTC.